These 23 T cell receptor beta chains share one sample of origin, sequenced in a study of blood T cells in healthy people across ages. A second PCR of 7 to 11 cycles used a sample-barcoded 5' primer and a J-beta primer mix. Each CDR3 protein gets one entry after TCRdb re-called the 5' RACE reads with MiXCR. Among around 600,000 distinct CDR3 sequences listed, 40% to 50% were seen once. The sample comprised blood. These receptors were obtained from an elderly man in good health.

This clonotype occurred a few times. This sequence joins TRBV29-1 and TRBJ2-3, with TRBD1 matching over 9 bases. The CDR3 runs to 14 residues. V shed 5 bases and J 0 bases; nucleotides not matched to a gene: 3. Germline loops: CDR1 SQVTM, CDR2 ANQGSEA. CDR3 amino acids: CSVSGQGSTDTQYF. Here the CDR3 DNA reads TGCAGCGTTTCGGGACAGGGAAGCACAGATACGCAGTATTTT.

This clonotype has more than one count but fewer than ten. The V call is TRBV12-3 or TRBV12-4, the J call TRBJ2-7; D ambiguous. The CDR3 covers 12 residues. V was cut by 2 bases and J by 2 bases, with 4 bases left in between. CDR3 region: CASSLRPYEQYF. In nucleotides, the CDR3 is TGTGCCAGCAGTTTAAGACCCTACGAGCAGTACTTC.

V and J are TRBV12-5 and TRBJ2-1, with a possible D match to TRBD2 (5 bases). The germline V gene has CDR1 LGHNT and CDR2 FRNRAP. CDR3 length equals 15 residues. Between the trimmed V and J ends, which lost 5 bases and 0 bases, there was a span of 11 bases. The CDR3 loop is CASGPPGSSYNEQFF. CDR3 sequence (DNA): TGTGCTAGTGGTCCGCCGGGGAGCTCCTACAATGAGCAGTTCTTC.

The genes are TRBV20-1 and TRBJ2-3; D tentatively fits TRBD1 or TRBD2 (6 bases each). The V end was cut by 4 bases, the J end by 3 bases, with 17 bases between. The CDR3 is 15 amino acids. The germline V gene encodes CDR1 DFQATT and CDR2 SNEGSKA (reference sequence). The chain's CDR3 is CSAKGVAGTTDTQYF. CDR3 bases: TGCAGTGCTAAGGGGGTGGCGGGAACAACAGATACGCAGTATTTT.

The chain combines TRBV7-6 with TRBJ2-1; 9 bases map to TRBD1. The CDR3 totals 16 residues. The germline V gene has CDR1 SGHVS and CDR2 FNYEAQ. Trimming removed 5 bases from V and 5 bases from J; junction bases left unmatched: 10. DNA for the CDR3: TGTGCCAGCAGCCAGCCCGGGACAGGGTTTGACAATGAGCAGTTCTTC. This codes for CASSQPGTGFDNEQFF.

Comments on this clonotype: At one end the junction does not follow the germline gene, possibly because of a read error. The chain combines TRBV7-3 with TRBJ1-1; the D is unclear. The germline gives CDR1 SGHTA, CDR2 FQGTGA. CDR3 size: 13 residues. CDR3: CASSLTLNSEAFF. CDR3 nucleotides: TGTGCCAGCAGCTTAACGTTGAACAGTGAAGCTTTCTTT. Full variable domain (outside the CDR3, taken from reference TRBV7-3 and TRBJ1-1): GAGVSQTPSNKVTEKGKYVELRCDPISGHTALYWYRQSLGQGPEFLIYFQGTGAADDSGLPNDRFFAVRPEGSVSTLKIQRTERGDSAVYLCASSLTLNSEAFFGQGTRLTVV.

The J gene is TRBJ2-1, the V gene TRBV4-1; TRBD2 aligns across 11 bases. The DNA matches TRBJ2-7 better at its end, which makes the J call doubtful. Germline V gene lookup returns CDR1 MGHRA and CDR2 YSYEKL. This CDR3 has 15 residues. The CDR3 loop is CASSQPTSGENEQYF. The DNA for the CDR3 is TGCGCCAGCAGCCAACCGACTAGCGGGGAAAATGAGCAGTACTTC.

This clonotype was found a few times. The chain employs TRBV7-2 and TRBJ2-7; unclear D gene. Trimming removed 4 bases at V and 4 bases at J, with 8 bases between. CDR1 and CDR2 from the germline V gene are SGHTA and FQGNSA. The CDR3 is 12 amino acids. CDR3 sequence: CASSSRRYEQYF. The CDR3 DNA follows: TGTGCCAGCAGCTCGCGCCGGTACGAGCAGTACTTC.

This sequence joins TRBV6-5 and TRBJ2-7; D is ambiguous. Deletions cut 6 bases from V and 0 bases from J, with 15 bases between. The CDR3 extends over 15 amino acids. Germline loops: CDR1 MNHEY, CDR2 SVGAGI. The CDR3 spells CASSLESPSSYEQYF. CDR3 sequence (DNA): TGTGCCAGCAGCCTAGAATCCCCAAGCTCCTACGAGCAGTACTTC.

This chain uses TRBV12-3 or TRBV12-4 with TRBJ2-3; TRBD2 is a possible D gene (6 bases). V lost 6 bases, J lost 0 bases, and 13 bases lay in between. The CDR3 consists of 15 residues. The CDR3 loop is CASSQERVSTDTQYF. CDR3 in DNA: TGTGCCAGCAGCCAAGAGCGGGTTAGCACAGATACGCAGTATTTT.

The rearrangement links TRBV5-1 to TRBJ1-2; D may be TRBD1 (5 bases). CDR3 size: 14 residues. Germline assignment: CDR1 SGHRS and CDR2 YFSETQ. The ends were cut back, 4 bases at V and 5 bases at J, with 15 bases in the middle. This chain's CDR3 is CASSVEADTYGYTF. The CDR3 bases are TGCGCCAGCAGCGTGGAGGCGGACACGTATGGCTACACCTTC.

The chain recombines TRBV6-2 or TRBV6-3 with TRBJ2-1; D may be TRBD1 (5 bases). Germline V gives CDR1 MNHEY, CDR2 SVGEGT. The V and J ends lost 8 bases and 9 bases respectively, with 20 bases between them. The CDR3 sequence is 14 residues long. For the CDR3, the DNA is TGTGCCAGCGGAGACTCCTGGGGCTTGGGTGAGCAGTTCTTC. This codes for CASGDSWGLGEQFF.

CDR3 sequence (DNA): TGCGCCAGCAGCGAGGGACTAGCGGGGATGAAGACCCAGTACTTC. It is translated as CASSEGLAGMKTQYF. This rearrangement joins TRBV5-1 to TRBJ2-5; 13 positions match TRBD2. CDR1 and CDR2 from the germline V gene are SGHRS and YFSETQ. The CDR3 is 15 residues long. The V and J ends lost 4 bases and 6 bases, in that order; junction bases with no gene match: 6.

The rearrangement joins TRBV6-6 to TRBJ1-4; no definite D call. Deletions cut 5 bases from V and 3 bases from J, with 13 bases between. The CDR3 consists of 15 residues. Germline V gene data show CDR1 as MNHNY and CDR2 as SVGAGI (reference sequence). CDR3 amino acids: CASSPLSTANEKLFF. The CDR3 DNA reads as TGTGCCAGCAGTCCTCTCAGTACAGCTAATGAAAAACTGTTTTTT.

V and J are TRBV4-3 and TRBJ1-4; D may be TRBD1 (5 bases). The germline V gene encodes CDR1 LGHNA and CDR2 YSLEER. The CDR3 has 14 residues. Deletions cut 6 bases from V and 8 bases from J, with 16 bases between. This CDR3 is CASSPGGGYEKLFF. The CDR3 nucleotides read TGCGCCAGCAGTCCCGGCGGGGGGTACGAAAAACTGTTTTTT.

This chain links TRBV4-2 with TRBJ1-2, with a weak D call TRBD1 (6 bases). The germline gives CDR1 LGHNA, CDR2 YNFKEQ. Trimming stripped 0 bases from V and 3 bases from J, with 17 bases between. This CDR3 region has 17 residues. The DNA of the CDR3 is TGTGCCAGCAGCCAAGATCTCCCCGGGGGCACCCACTATGGCTACACCTTC. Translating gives CASSQDLPGGTHYGYTF.

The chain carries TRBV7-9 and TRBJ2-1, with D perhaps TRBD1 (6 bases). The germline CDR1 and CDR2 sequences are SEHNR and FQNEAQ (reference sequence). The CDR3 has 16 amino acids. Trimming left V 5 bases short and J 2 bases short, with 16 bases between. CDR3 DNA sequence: TGTGCCAGCAGCCCGCGACAGGTCCCCACCTACAATGAGCAGTTCTTC. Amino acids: CASSPRQVPTYNEQFF.

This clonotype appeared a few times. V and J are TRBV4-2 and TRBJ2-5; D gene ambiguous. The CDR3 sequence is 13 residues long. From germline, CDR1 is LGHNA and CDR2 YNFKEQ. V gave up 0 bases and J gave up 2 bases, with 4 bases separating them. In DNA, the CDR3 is TGTGCCAGCAGCCAAGAGGTGCAAGAGACCCAGTACTTC. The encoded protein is CASSQEVQETQYF.

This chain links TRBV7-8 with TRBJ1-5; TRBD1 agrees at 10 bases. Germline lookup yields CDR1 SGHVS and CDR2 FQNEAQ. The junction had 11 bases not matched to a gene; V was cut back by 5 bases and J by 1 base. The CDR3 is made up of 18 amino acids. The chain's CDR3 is CASSTGQGVTWSNQPQHF. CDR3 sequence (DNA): TGTGCCAGCAGCACAGGACAGGGGGTCACCTGGAGCAATCAGCCCCAGCATTTT. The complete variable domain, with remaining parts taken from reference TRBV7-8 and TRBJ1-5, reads GAGVSQSPRYKVAKRGQDVALRCDPISGHVSLFWYQQALGQGPEFLTYFQNEAQLDKSGLPSDRFFAERPEGSVSTLKIQRTQQEDSAVYLCASSTGQGVTWSNQPQHFGDGTRLSIL.

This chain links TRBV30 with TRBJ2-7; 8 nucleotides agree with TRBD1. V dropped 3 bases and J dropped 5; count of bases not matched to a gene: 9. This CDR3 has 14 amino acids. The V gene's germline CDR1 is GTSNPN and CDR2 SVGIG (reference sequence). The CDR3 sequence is CAWSRMDRDHEQYF. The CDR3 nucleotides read TGTGCCTGGAGCCGAATGGACAGGGACCACGAGCAGTACTTC. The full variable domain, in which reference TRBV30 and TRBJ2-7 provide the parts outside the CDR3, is SQTIHQWPATLVQPVGSPLSLECTVEGTSNPNLYWYRQAAGRGLQLLFYSVGIGQISSEVPQNLSASRPQDRQFILSSKKLLLSDSGFYLCAWSRMDRDHEQYFGPGTRLTVT.

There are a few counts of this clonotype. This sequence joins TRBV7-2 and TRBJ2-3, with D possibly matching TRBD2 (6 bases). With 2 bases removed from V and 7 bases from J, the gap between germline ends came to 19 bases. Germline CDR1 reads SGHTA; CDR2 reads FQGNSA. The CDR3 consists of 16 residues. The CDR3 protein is CASSLRPAGASNTQYF. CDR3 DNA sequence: TGTGCCAGCAGCTTAAGGCCAGCGGGCGCATCAAATACGCAGTATTTT.

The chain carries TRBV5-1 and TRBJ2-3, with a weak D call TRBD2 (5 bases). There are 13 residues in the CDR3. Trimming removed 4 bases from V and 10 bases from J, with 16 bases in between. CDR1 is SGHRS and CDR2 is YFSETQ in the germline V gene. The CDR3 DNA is TGCGCCAGCAGCCCCGGACTCAACGCACCGCAGTATTTT. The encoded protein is CASSPGLNAPQYF.

CDR3 loop: CASSYSQGQGGNTIYF. DNA of the CDR3: TGTGCCAGCAGTTACTCGCAGGGCCAGGGTGGAAACACCATATATTTT. V is TRBV6-5 and J is TRBJ1-3, with D possibly matching TRBD1 (5 bases). The CDR3 totals 16 residues. V lost 0 bases to trimming and J lost 3 bases, with 12 bases between them. CDR1 and CDR2 from the germline V gene are MNHEY and SVGAGI.